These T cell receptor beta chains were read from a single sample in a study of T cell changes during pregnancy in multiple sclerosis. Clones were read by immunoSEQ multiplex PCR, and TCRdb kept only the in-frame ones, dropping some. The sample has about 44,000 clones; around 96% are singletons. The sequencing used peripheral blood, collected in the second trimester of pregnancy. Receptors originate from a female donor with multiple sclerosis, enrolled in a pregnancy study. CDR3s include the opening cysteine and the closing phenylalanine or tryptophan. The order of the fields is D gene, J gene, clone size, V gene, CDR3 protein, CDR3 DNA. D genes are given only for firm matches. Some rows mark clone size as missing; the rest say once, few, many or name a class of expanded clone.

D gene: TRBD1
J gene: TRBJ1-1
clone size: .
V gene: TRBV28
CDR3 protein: CASRNDRVRAFF
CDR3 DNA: TGTGCCAGCAGGAACGACAGGGTGCGGGCTTTCTTT

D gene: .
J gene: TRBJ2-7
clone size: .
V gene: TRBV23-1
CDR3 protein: CASSQSSDEQYF
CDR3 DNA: TGCGCCAGCAGTCAATCGTCGGACGAGCAGTACTTC

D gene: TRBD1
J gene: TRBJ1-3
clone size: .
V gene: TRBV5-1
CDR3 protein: CASSSTGPSGNTIYF
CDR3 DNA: TGCGCCAGCAGCTCGACAGGGCCCTCTGGAAACACCATATATTTT

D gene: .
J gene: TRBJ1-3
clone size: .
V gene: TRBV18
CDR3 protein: CASSPSGALLSGNTIYF
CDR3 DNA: TGTGCCAGCTCACCGTCAGGGGCCCTACTCTCTGGAAACACCATATATTTT

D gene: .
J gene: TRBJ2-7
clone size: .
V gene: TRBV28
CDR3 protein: CASSFLGGSYEQYF
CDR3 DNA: TGTGCCAGCAGTTTCCTAGGGGGATCCTACGAGCAGTACTTC

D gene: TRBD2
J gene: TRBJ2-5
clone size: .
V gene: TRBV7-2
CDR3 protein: CASSSLAGVRETQYF
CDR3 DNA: TGTGCCAGCAGCTCCCTAGCGGGAGTGAGGGAGACCCAGTACTTC

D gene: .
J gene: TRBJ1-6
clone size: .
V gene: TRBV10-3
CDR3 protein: CAISESRGANNSPLHF
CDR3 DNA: TGTGCCATCAGTGAGTCCCGGGGGGCTAATAATTCACCCCTCCACTTT

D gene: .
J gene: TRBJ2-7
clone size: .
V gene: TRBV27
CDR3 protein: CASSLSEAPYYEQYF
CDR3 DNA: TGTGCCAGCAGTTTATCGGAGGCTCCCTATTACGAGCAGTACTTC

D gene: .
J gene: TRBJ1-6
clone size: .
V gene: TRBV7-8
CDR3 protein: CASSPVGGARVSYNSPLHF
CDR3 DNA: TGTGCCAGCAGCCCCGTCGGGGGGGCAAGGGTCTCCTATAATTCACCCCTCCACTTT

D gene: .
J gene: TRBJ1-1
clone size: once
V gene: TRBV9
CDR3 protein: CASSFSVNTEAFF
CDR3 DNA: TGTGCCAGCAGCTTCTCGGTGAACACTGAAGCTTTCTTT

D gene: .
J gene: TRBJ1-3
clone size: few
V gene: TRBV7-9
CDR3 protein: CASSTRGGSSGNTIYF
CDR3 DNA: TGTGCCAGCAGCACACGTGGGGGGAGCTCTGGAAACACCATATATTTT

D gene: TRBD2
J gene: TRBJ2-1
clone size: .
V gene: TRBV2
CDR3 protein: CASSERVGASGSLNEQFF
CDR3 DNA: TGTGCCAGCAGTGAAAGGGTAGGGGCTAGCGGGAGTCTCAATGAGCAGTTCTTC

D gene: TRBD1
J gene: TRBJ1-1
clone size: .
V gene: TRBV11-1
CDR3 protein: CASSLGQGMNTEAFF
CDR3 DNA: TGTGCCAGCAGCTTGGGACAGGGAATGAACACTGAAGCTTTCTTT

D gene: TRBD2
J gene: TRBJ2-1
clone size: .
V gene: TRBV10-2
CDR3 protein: CASSESGGTSGIGSYNEQFF
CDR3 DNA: TGCGCCAGCAGTGAGTCGGGGGGGACTAGCGGGATCGGGTCCTACAATGAGCAGTTCTTC

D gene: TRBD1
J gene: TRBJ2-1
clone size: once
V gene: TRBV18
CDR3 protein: CASSHRGQGINEQFF
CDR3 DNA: TGTGCCAGCTCACATCGGGGACAGGGGATTAATGAGCAGTTCTTC

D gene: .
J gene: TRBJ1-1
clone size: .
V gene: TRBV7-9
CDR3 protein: CASRARDTEAFF
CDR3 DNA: TGTGCCAGCAGGGCCCGGGACACTGAAGCTTTCTTT

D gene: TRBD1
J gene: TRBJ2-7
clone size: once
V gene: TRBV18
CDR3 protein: CASSPYLDRGGQEQYF
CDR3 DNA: TGTGCCAGCTCACCGTATCTGGACAGGGGGGGACAGGAGCAGTACTTC

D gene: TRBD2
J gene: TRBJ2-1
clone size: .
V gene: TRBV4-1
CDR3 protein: CASSQLYGTRVYSEQFF
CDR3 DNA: TGCGCCAGCAGCCAGCTGTATGGGACTAGGGTGTACAGTGAGCAGTTCTTC

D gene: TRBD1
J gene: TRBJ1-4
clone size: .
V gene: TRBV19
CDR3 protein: CASRHNVGQGNSNEKLFF
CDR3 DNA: TGTGCCAGTAGGCACAACGTGGGACAGGGGAACAGTAATGAAAAACTGTTTTTT

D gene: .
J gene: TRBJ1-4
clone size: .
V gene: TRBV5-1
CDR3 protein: CASSLGGLGEKLFF
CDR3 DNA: TGCGCCAGCAGCTTGGGCGGGTTAGGTGAAAAACTGTTTTTT

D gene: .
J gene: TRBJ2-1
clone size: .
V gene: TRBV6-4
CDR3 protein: CASSDLMSTGDAFSYNEQFF
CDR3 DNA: TGTGCCAGCAGTGACCTCATGTCCACAGGAGACGCTTTTTCCTACAATGAGCAGTTCTTC

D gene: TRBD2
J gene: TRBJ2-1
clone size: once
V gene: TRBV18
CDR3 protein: CASSSLAGGPLNEQFF
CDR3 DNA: TGTGCCAGCTCATCTCTAGCGGGAGGGCCGCTCAATGAGCAGTTCTTC

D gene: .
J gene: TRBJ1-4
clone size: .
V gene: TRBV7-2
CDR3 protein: CASSLLQGSYEKLFF
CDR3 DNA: TGTGCCAGCAGCTTGTTACAGGGTTCATATGAAAAACTGTTTTTT

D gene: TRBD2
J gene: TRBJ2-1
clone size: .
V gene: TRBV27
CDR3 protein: CASSLGLAGENEQFF
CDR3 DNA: TGTGCCAGCAGTTTAGGGCTAGCGGGAGAAAATGAGCAGTTCTTC

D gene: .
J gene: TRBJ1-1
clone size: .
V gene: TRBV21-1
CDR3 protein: CASRRHTANTEAFF
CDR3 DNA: TGTGCCAGCAGGAGACACACCGCGAACACTGAAGCTTTCTTT

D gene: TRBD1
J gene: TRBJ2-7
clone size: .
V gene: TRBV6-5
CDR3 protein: CASRTGTGRYEQYF
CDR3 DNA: TGTGCCAGCAGAACCGGGACAGGGCGATACGAGCAGTACTTC

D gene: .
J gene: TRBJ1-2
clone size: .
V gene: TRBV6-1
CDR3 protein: CASSESLPEGVVYGYTF
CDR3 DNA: TGTGCCAGCAGTGAATCATTGCCCGAGGGGGTCGTCTATGGCTACACCTTC

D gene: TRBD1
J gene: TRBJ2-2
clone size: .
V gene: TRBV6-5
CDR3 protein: CASSYDRAGELFF
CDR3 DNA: TGTGCCAGCAGTTACGACAGGGCCGGGGAGCTGTTTTTT

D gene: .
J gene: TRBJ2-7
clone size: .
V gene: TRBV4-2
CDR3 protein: CASSQPSYEQYF
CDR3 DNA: TGTGCCAGCAGCCAACCTTCCTACGAGCAGTACTTC

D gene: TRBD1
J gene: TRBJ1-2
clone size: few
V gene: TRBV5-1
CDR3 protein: CASSLEGGRYGYTF
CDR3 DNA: TGCGCCAGCAGCTTGGAAGGGGGCCGGTATGGCTACACCTTC

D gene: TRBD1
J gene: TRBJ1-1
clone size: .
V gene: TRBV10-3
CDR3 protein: CAISERGTGALNTEAFF
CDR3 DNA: TGTGCCATCAGTGAACGCGGGACAGGGGCCTTGAACACTGAAGCTTTCTTT

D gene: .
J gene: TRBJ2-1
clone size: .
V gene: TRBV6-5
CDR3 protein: CASSYSPGSSYNEQFF
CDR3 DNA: TGTGCCAGCAGTTACTCGCCGGGAAGCTCCTACAATGAGCAGTTCTTC

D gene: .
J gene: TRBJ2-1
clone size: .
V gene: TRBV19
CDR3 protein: CASSIGLYNEQFF
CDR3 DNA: TGTGCCAGTAGTATTGGACTCTACAATGAGCAGTTCTTC

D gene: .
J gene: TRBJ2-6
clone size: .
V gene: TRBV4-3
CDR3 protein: CASSQDQGKSGANVLTF
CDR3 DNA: TGCGCCAGCAGCCAAGATCAGGGAAAGTCTGGGGCCAACGTCCTGACTTTC

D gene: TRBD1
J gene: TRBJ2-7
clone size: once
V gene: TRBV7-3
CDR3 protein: CASSRGRDSNEQYF
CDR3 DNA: TGTGCCAGCAGCCGGGGCCGGGACAGCAACGAGCAGTACTTC

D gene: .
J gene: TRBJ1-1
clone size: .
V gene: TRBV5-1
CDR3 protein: CASSLGLTGNTEAFF
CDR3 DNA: TGCGCCAGCAGCCTTGGGCTGACAGGGAACACTGAAGCTTTCTTT

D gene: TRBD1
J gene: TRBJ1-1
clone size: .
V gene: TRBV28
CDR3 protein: CASRRDRGPPNTEAFF
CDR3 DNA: TGTGCCAGCAGACGGGACAGGGGGCCTCCGAACACTGAAGCTTTCTTT

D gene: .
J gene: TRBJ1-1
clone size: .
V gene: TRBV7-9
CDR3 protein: CASSPVSTGTEAFF
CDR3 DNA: TGTGCCAGCAGCCCAGTCTCAACGGGTACTGAAGCTTTCTTT

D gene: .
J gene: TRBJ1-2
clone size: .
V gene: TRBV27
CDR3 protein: CASSFLGGGLNYGYTF
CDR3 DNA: TGTGCCAGCAGTTTTCTGGGGGGTGGGCTGAACTATGGCTACACCTTC

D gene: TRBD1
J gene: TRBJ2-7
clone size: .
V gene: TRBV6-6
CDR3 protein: CASSYSVTGGSYEQYF
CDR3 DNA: TGTGCCAGCAGTTACTCCGTCACAGGGGGCAGCTACGAGCAGTACTTC

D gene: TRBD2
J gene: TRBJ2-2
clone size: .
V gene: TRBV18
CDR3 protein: CASSPGGAPNTGELFF
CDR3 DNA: TGTGCCAGCTCACCCGGGGGGGCCCCGAACACCGGGGAGCTGTTTTTT

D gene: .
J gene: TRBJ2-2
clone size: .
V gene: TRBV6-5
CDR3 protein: CASSFRGTGELFF
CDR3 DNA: TGTGCCAGCAGTTTCAGGGGAACCGGGGAGCTGTTTTTT

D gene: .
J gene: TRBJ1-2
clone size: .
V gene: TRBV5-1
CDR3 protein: CASSSTPGYGTTYGYTF
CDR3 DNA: TGCGCCAGCAGCTCAACCCCCGGGTACGGGACAACATATGGCTACACCTTC

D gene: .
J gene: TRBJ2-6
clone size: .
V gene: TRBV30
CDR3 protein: CAWRPKSSGANVLTF
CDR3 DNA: TGTGCCTGGAGGCCCAAGAGCTCTGGGGCCAACGTCCTGACTTTC